Below, 25 T cell receptor beta chains from the same sample are listed, as sequenced in a study of blood T cell repertoires in COVID-19. Profiled with immunoSEQ multiplex PCR; TCRdb holds only in-frame clones, not every one. The sample has about 140,000 clones; around four fifths are singletons. Sequenced material: PBMCs or T cells enriched from blood (not recorded which). Receptors originate from a man aged 65-85 years who had been exposed to COVID-19.

This clone was seen only once. The chain links TRBV21-1 to TRBJ1-1; no check of the table's D call, TRBD1, against the DNA was made. TRBV21-1 is a pseudogene locus. The CDR3 loop spans 13 amino acids. CDR3 DNA sequence: TGTGCCAGTAAGACGACAGGTCACACTGAAGCTTTCTTT. Protein: CASKTTGHTEAFF.

Only one count was recorded for this clone. The chain joins TRBV7-8 to TRBJ1-2; 8 bases agree with TRBD1. V shed 7 bases and J 13 bases; nucleotides not matched to a gene: 14. CDR3 size: 13 residues. CDR1 SGHVS and CDR2 FQNEAQ come from the germline V gene. The CDR3 loop is CASTPGAGGNPTF. The CDR3 nucleotides are TGTGCCAGCACTCCAGGGGCAGGGGGCAATCCCACCTTC.

V and J are TRBV5-1 and TRBJ2-5; 9 bases agree with TRBD2. Germline assignment: CDR1 SGHRS and CDR2 YFSETQ. This CDR3 comprises 15 residues. With 6 bases clipped from V and 1 base from J, the junction kept 7 bases outside the gene matches. The CDR3 coding sequence is TGCGCCAGCAACCCTAGCGGGGACCCCCAAGAGACCCAGTACTTC. Amino acids: CASNPSGDPQETQYF.

The chain has TRBV19 and TRBJ1-5, with TRBD1 matching over 9 bases. The CDR3 extends over 14 amino acids. After removal of 6 bases from V and 2 bases from J, the junction contained 2 bases not matched to a gene. Looked up from germline, CDR1 is LNHDA and CDR2 is SQIVND (reference sequence). CDR3 DNA: TGTGCCAGTAGCTGGACAGGGGGCAATCAGCCCCAGCATTTT. This codes for CASSWTGGNQPQHF.

V gene TRBV10-2 combines with J gene TRBJ2-7; D remains unclear. Between the trimmed V and J ends, which lost 0 bases and 7 bases, there was a span of 4 bases. Germline CDR1 WSHSY, CDR2 SAAADI. The CDR3 covers 11 residues. The CDR3 DNA sequence: TGCGCCAGCAGTGAGTCGAGAGAGCAGTACTTC. Its translation: CASSESREQYF.

The V call is TRBV7-2, the J call TRBJ2-1, with D possibly being TRBD2 (7 bases). CDR1 and CDR2 (germline): SGHTA, FQGNSA. V was pared by 2 bases and J by 6 bases, with 17 bases between. The CDR3 is 16 amino acids. The CDR3 DNA sequence: TGTGCCAGCAGCTTACTCCTGCGGGGGCAGCTCAATGAGCAGTTCTTC. Translating gives CASSLLLRGQLNEQFF.

DNA of the CDR3: TGTGCCAGTAGTAGGACTAGCGGGGGCGACCAAGAGACCCAGTACTTC. It codes for CASSRTSGGDQETQYF. This rearrangement joins TRBV19 to TRBJ2-5; 13 bases align to TRBD2. The CDR3 runs to 16 residues. V shed 4 bases and J 0 bases; nucleotides not matched to a gene: 2. In germline, CDR1 is LNHDA, CDR2 SQIVND (reference sequence).

This sequence joins TRBV5-4 and TRBJ2-3; 10 bases match TRBD2. This CDR3 contains 15 residues. Germline-derived CDR1 and CDR2 are SGHNT and YYREEE (reference sequence). Trimming at V came to 6 bases and at J to 0 bases, leaving 4 bases not matched to a gene. CDR3 sequence reads: CASIIAGGSTDTQYF. The CDR3 region has the DNA TGTGCCAGCATTATAGCGGGGGGCAGCACAGATACGCAGTATTTT.

The rearrangement uses TRBV2 and TRBJ1-1; TRBD1 matches 9 bases. The V gene end was trimmed by 7 bases and the J gene end by 3 bases; junction bases not matched to a gene: 12. The CDR3 totals 16 residues. Germline V gives CDR1 SNHLY, CDR2 FYNNEI. This chain's CDR3 is CASNPDAGTGYTEAFF. As DNA, the CDR3 is TGTGCCAGCAATCCCGATGCCGGGACAGGGTACACTGAAGCTTTCTTT.

The CDR3 is CASSPTGGAYGYTF. Written as DNA, the CDR3 is TGTGCCAGCAGCCCGACAGGGGGCGCCTATGGCTACACCTTC. The chain uses TRBV11-2 and TRBJ1-2; TRBD1 aligns across 10 bases. CDR3 length: 14 residues. The germline V gene has CDR1 SGHAT and CDR2 FQNNGV. J gave up 4 bases and V 5 bases, and 4 bases lay outside the gene matches. The whole variable domain, remainder taken from reference TRBV11-2 and TRBJ1-2, is EAGVAQSPRYKIIEKRQSVAFWCNPISGHATLYWYQQILGQGPKLLIQFQNNGVVDDSQLPKDRFSAERLKGVDSTLKIQPAKLEDSAVYLCASSPTGGAYGYTFGSGTRLTVV.

The chain links TRBV15 to TRBJ2-5; D is uncertain. CDR1 LNHNV and CDR2 YYDKDF come from the germline V gene (reference sequence). The CDR3 loop spans 12 amino acids. Between the trimmed V and J ends, which lost 4 bases and 5 bases, there was a span of 8 bases. DNA for the CDR3: TGTGCCACCAGCACCGGTTCGGAGACCCAGTACTTC. It encodes CATSTGSETQYF. Drawing the rest from reference TRBV15 and TRBJ2-5, the complete variable domain is DAMVIQNPRYQVTQFGKPVTLSCSQTLNHNVMYWYQQKSSQAPKLLFHYYDKDFNNEADTPDNFQSRRPNTSFCFLDIRSPGLGDTAMYLCATSTGSETQYFGPGTRLLVL.

The gene calls are TRBV4-3 and TRBJ1-2; no clear D. This CDR3 region has 14 residues. The germline V gene encodes CDR1 LGHNA and CDR2 YSLEER. V dropped 0 bases and J dropped 5 bases, with 10 bases sitting between them. The CDR3 sequence is CASSQDINSYGYTF. The CDR3, as DNA: TGCGCCAGCAGCCAAGATATAAACAGTTATGGCTACACCTTC.

The V call is TRBV4-3, the J call TRBJ1-1; perhaps TRBD1 as D (6 bases). V lost 0 bases and J lost 8, with 10 bases in between. CDR1 and CDR2 (germline): LGHNA, YSLEER. This CDR3 region has 13 residues. Here the CDR3 DNA reads TGCGCCAGCAGCCAAGAGTATGGGACAGAAGCTTTCTTT. Translated, it gives CASSQEYGTEAFF.

J is TRBJ2-3 and V is TRBV7-2; D ambiguous. CDR1 is SGHTA and CDR2 is FQGNSA in the germline V gene. The CDR3 is 14 residues long. The V gene lost 1 base and the J gene lost 6 bases, with 11 bases spanning the gap. CDR3 sequence: CASSLGPERDTQYF. The CDR3 coding sequence is TGTGCCAGCAGCTTAGGGCCGGAGAGGGATACGCAGTATTTT. The variable domain in full, completed from reference TRBV7-2 and TRBJ2-3, reads GAGVSQSPSNKVTEKGKDVELRCDPISGHTALYWYRQSLGQGLEFLIYFQGNSAPDKSGLPSDRFSAERTGGSVSTLTIQRTQQEDSAVYLCASSLGPERDTQYFGPGTRLTVL.

The chain couples TRBV5-4 to TRBJ2-1; 9 nucleotides agree with TRBD2. The V and J ends lost 3 bases and 6 bases, in that order; junction bases with no gene match: 1. Germline lookup yields CDR1 SGHNT and CDR2 YYREEE (reference sequence). The CDR3 contains 13 residues. The CDR3 region is CASSSTSGNEQFF. CDR3 DNA: TGTGCCAGCAGCTCGACTAGCGGCAATGAGCAGTTCTTC.

The chain has TRBV2 and TRBJ1-2; possibly TRBD1 for D (6 bases). CDR1 and CDR2 from the germline V gene are SNHLY and FYNNEI. The length of the CDR3 is 14 residues. The germline V and J ends were trimmed by 2 bases and 2 bases, with 9 bases remaining between them. The CDR3 reads CASSEYQGNYGYTF. The CDR3, as DNA: TGTGCCAGCAGTGAATATCAGGGGAACTATGGCTACACCTTC.

The chain uses TRBV28 and TRBJ2-7, with a tentative D call TRBD1 (7 bases). Germline V lookup: CDR1 MDHEN, CDR2 SYDVKM. This CDR3 comprises 13 residues. Trimming removed 6 bases at V and 3 bases at J, with 12 bases between. CDR3 sequence reads: CASRRGQRYEQYF. The CDR3 region has the DNA TGTGCCAGCAGGCGGGGACAGCGCTACGAGCAGTACTTC. Combining the CDR3 with reference TRBV28 and TRBJ2-7 gives the whole variable domain DVKVTQSSRYLVKRTGEKVFLECVQDMDHENMFWYRQDPGLGLRLIYFSYDVKMKEKGDIPEGYSVSREKKERFSLILESASTNQTSMYLCASRRGQRYEQYFGPGTRLTVT.

The chain has TRBV7-2 and TRBJ2-1, with TRBD2 matching 9 bases. This CDR3 has 14 residues. Germline V CDR1 and CDR2: SGHTA, FQGNSA. V dropped 5 bases and J dropped 4; count of bases not matched to a gene: 3. The CDR3 region has the DNA TGTGCCAGCAGCCAGACTAGCGGATACAATGAGCAGTTCTTC. The encoded protein is CASSQTSGYNEQFF.

This clone came up once. V is TRBV24-1 and J is TRBJ1-1; D ambiguous. Deletions cut 4 bases from V and 3 bases from J, with 17 bases between. The length of the CDR3 is 16 residues. Germline CDR1 KGHDR, CDR2 SFDVKD. The CDR3 nucleotides read TGTGCCACCAGTGACCCAGTCCCCCCGAGGGACACTGAAGCTTTCTTT. Its protein is CATSDPVPPRDTEAFF.

The V and J genes are TRBV2 and TRBJ2-7; 8 bases fit TRBD2. Trimming removed 3 bases from V and 1 base from J; junction bases left unmatched: 8. The CDR3 covers 16 residues. Germline values: CDR1 SNHLY, CDR2 FYNNEI. This CDR3 is CASSEERGLVSYEQYF. In DNA form, the CDR3 reads TGTGCCAGCAGTGAGGAGCGGGGGTTAGTTTCCTACGAGCAGTACTTC.

This clone was picked up a small number of times. The chain combines TRBV3-1 (or the pseudogene TRBV3-2) with TRBJ2-5; 10 positions match TRBD2. Germline CDR1 is LGHDT and CDR2 is YNNKEL (reference sequence). The CDR3 loop spans 19 amino acids. V gave up 0 bases and J gave up 3 bases; unmatched junction bases: 13. Written as DNA, the CDR3 is TGTGCCAGCAGCCAAGATCTTCGCTCCCCTACTAGCGGGAAAGAGACCCAGTACTTC. It is translated as CASSQDLRSPTSGKETQYF.

The rearrangement joins TRBV6-4 to TRBJ1-5; D may be TRBD1 (6 bases). Germline CDR1 MRHNA, CDR2 SNTAGT. This CDR3 has 18 residues. V lost 0 bases, J lost 2 bases, and 17 bases lay in between. CDR3 region: CASSDSNRIRGGNQPQHF. The DNA for the CDR3 is TGTGCCAGCAGTGACTCGAATAGGATCAGGGGTGGCAATCAGCCCCAGCATTTT.

The chain couples TRBV7-9 to TRBJ2-7; TRBD1 matches 8 bases. Trimming removed 1 base from V and 3 bases from J; junction bases left unmatched: 5. CDR1 and CDR2 (germline): SEHNR, FQNEAQ (reference sequence). The CDR3 spans 15 residues. The CDR3 sequence: CASSLVGQGHYEQYF. For the CDR3, the DNA is TGTGCCAGCAGCTTAGTAGGACAGGGACACTACGAGCAGTACTTC.

This clone has more than one count but fewer than ten. The chain couples TRBV7-2 to TRBJ1-6; D call uncertain. With 3 bases removed from V and 8 bases from J, the gap between germline ends came to 14 bases. This CDR3 spans 15 amino acids. Per germline, CDR1 SGHTA and CDR2 FQGNSA. CDR3 loop: CASSLGGLADSPLHF. The CDR3 DNA reads as TGTGCCAGCAGCTTGGGAGGATTAGCCGATTCACCCCTCCACTTT.

The V gene is TRBV3-1 (or the pseudogene TRBV3-2), the J gene TRBJ2-7, with 8 bases matching TRBD2. This CDR3 spans 14 amino acids. Germline V gives CDR1 LGHDT, CDR2 YNNKEL (reference sequence). V lost 5 bases and J lost 5; bases outside the gene matches: 8. The chain's CDR3 is CASSSSGSGHEQYF. CDR3 DNA: TGTGCCAGCAGCTCAAGCGGGAGTGGCCACGAGCAGTACTTC.